This TCR delta chain was observed in a study of gamma-delta T cells after stem cell transplantation. TCRdb processed the RT-PCR reads again with the CATT caller. Of under 4,000 delta-chain clones in the sample, around 1.5% were seen once. On this clone: The protein recorded in TCRdb matches a much larger clone and deviates from this DNA's translation at residue 3, suggesting a read error; the protein here is obtained by translating the DNA.

The specimen was gamma-delta T cells. This receptor was obtained from a human donor. It is not recorded whose cells these are; they may come from a transplant donor.

This chain's CDR3 is CARDTLNPPILGDKGPDRMTDKLIF. The CDR3 DNA reads TGTGCCCGTGACACCTTAAATCCTCCCATACTGGGGGATAAGGGACCAGACCGTATGACCGATAAACTCATCTTT. The chain combines TRDV2 with TRDJ1; 11 nucleotides agree with TRDD3. CDR3 size: 25 residues. In germline, CDR1 is GEAIGNYY, CDR2 EKD.